This T cell receptor (beta chain) was sequenced during a study of CXCR3-negative and CXCR3-positive naive CD8 T cells. As for the study in general: Libraries each contributed about 1.5 +/- 0.3 million TRB reads, for about 150 million in total. Broader study findings: TRB CDR3s of CXCR3-positive naive cells were more hydrophobic than those of CXCR3-negative naive cells. After cryopreservation, CXCR3 expression dropped partially; most assays used fresh PBMCs.

Researchers prepared the TRB cDNA libraries using 5' RACE with UMI labels. TCRdb reanalyzed the 5' RACE reads and collapses them to one entry per CDR3 protein, without DNA. The table lists 150,000 to 180,000 distinct CDR3 sequences. In triplicate, each CD8+ T cell subset was sorted at a few hundred thousand cells per replicate. Definition of naive CD8+ T cells rested on a CD45RO-CCR7+CD27+CD95- profile. This CDR3 has 18 residues. Germline assignment: CDR1 MDHEN and CDR2 SYDVKM. On this clonotype itself: The antigen is not known.

Sequencing was carried out using naive CXCR3+ CD8+ T cells from blood. Subset denoted: CD45RO-CCR7+CD27+CD95- naive CD8+ T cells expressing CXCR3 (TNR3+). This TCR came from a human donor in good health. Some clones in this sample may be carry-over from other donors' samples. The chain recombines TRBV28 with TRBJ2-7; the D call from TCRdb, TRBD1, cannot be confirmed without DNA. CDR3 protein: CASSLSLIAAAPSYEQYF. The full variable domain, rest sourced from reference TRBV28 and TRBJ2-7, is DVKVTQSSRYLVKRTGEKVFLECVQDMDHENMFWYRQDPGLGLRLIYFSYDVKMKEKGDIPEGYSVSREKKERFSLILESASTNQTSMYLCASSLSLIAAAPSYEQYFGPGTRLTVT.